This TCR beta chain comes out of a study of blood T cell repertoires in COVID-19. About the research overall: T cells, B-cell-depleted T cells, or PBMCs supplied cDNA or gDNA.

Germline V gives CDR1 SGHAT, CDR2 FQNNGV. The CDR3 extends over 15 amino acids. The J segment lost 4 bases and the V segment lost 4 bases, leaving 6 bases of the junction unmatched. Per the original methods: The authors estimated nucleated cell counts from reference gene primer amplification. The table came from immunoSEQ multiplex PCR; TCRdb's copy has only in-frame clones and leaves some out. V and J calls and clone size come straight from that table; D and trimming were deduced from the DNA. Found here are 60,000 to 85,000 clones, around nine tenths of them singletons; the top ten hold around 1.6%.

The origin of this receptor is a man in his fifties with acute or convalescent COVID-19. V and J are TRBV11-2 and TRBJ2-1, with 8 bases that match TRBD2. Input material: peripheral blood. DNA for the CDR3: TGTGCCAGCAGCTCGGGGCTAGCGGGTTACAATGAGCAGTTCTTC. Encoded protein: CASSSGLAGYNEQFF.